This T cell receptor beta chain was profiled in a study of technical replicates of blood from several donors. The CDR3 is made up of 11 amino acids. Looked up from germline, CDR1 is MNHNY and CDR2 is SVGAGI (reference sequence). V gave up 10 bases and J gave up 7 bases, with 11 bases separating them. Some clones are missing from TCRdb's copy, which holds only in-frame ones; the method was immunoSEQ multiplex PCR. There are tens of thousands of clones in the sample; 90% to 95% occur only once, and 0.3% to 0.45% lies in the top ten. This receptor was obtained from a human donor in good health. The chain recombines TRBV6-6 with TRBJ1-3; D gene ambiguous. The sequenced sample consisted of T cells isolated from PBMCs. The CDR3 region has the DNA TGTGCCACCTTTGGCGGGAACACCATATATTTT. Its translation: CATFGGNTIYF.